These T cell receptor beta chains were read from a single sample in a study of low-dose radiotherapy and immunotherapy resistance in tumors. MiXCR, run by TCRdb on the reads, gives a single entry per CDR3 protein. The sample shows fewer than 110,000 distinct CDR3 sequences, under 25% of them seen only once. The sequences come from PBMCs, collected after low-dose radiotherapy plus immunotherapy. The receptors were gathered from a male donor with prostate cancer. Each CDR3 is given with its conserved first and last residue. The D gene is left open where the match is weak. Expanded clones get a size class; other rows say once, few or many, or leave the size out.

v_call: TRBV11-2
j_call: TRBJ2-1
d_call: -
clone_size: many
cdr3_aa: CASSPQGALGEQFF
cdr3_nt: TGTGCCAGCAGCCCCCAAGGAGCCCTGGGGGAGCAGTTCTTC

v_call: TRBV6-2/TRBV6-3
j_call: TRBJ2-1
d_call: -
clone_size: many
cdr3_aa: CASSSPNNEQFF
cdr3_nt: TGTGCCAGCAGTTCCCCTAACAATGAGCAGTTCTTC

v_call: TRBV7-9
j_call: TRBJ2-3
d_call: -
clone_size: many
cdr3_aa: CASSPMPGDTQYF
cdr3_nt: TGTGCCAGCAGCCCAATGCCCGGAGATACGCAGTATTTT

v_call: TRBV18
j_call: TRBJ2-1
d_call: TRBD1
clone_size: many
cdr3_aa: CASSPGTVGNNEQFF
cdr3_nt: TGTGCCAGCTCACCCGGGACAGTAGGAAACAATGAGCAGTTCTTC

v_call: TRBV14
j_call: TRBJ2-1
d_call: TRBD2
clone_size: many
cdr3_aa: CASSRRLAGFGNEQFF
cdr3_nt: TGTGCCAGCAGTCGGCGACTAGCGGGGTTCGGCAATGAGCAGTTCTTC

v_call: TRBV14
j_call: TRBJ2-7
d_call: TRBD1
clone_size: many
cdr3_aa: CASSQRDRGAYEQYF
cdr3_nt: TGTGCCAGCAGCCAAAGGGACAGGGGAGCCTACGAGCAGTACTTC

v_call: TRBV7-8
j_call: TRBJ1-5
d_call: -
clone_size: many
cdr3_aa: CASRRDSNQPQHF
cdr3_nt: TGTGCCAGCAGACGGGACAGCAATCAGCCCCAGCATTTT

v_call: TRBV7-7
j_call: TRBJ2-2
d_call: TRBD2
clone_size: -
cdr3_aa: CASSALAGGTGELFF
cdr3_nt: TGTGCTAGCAGCGCACTAGCGGGGGGCACCGGGGAGCTGTTTTTT

v_call: TRBV11-2
j_call: TRBJ1-1
d_call: -
clone_size: many
cdr3_aa: CASSFVGSEAFF
cdr3_nt: TGTGCCAGCAGCTTTGTGGGGTCAGAAGCTTTCTTT

v_call: TRBV5-1
j_call: TRBJ1-1
d_call: -
clone_size: many
cdr3_aa: CASTPKSGSYSTEAFF
cdr3_nt: TGTGCCAGCACCCCGAAATCGGGGTCCTATAGCACTGAAGCTTTCTTT

v_call: TRBV2
j_call: TRBJ1-6
d_call: -
clone_size: many
cdr3_aa: CASSRATANSPLHF
cdr3_nt: TGTGCCAGCAGTAGGGCAACAGCCAATTCACCCCTCCACTTT

v_call: TRBV18
j_call: TRBJ2-7
d_call: -
clone_size: many
cdr3_aa: CASSPPTAGRYEQYF
cdr3_nt: TGTGCCAGCTCACCACCGACAGCCGGTCGCTACGAGCAGTACTTC

v_call: TRBV4-1
j_call: TRBJ2-1
d_call: TRBD2
clone_size: many
cdr3_aa: CASSQDGTSGGPNEQFF
cdr3_nt: TGTGCCAGCAGCCAAGACGGGACTAGCGGGGGCCCCAATGAGCAGTTCTTC

v_call: TRBV7-8
j_call: TRBJ2-3
d_call: TRBD2
clone_size: few
cdr3_aa: CASSRGRTSWDTQYF
cdr3_nt: TGTGCCAGCAGCCGGGGAAGGACTAGTTGGGATACGCAGTATTTT

v_call: TRBV7-9
j_call: TRBJ2-7
d_call: -
clone_size: many
cdr3_aa: CASSEKAGTGRWYEQYF
cdr3_nt: TGTGCCAGCAGCGAAAAAGCCGGGACCGGCAGGTGGTACGAGCAGTACTTC

v_call: TRBV6-6
j_call: TRBJ2-6
d_call: -
clone_size: medium-sized
cdr3_aa: CASRSDDSGANVLTF
cdr3_nt: TGTGCCAGCAGGTCGGACGACTCTGGGGCCAACGTCCTGACTTTC

v_call: TRBV20-1
j_call: TRBJ2-5
d_call: TRBD2
clone_size: -
cdr3_aa: CSARDVETAGGAYSQETQYF
cdr3_nt: TGCAGTGCTAGAGATGTAGAGACCGCGGGAGGGGCCTACTCCCAAGAGACCCAGTACTTC

v_call: TRBV29-1
j_call: TRBJ2-3
d_call: -
clone_size: many
cdr3_aa: CSVRQGPGADTQYF
cdr3_nt: TGCAGCGTTCGCCAAGGACCCGGCGCAGATACGCAGTATTTT

v_call: TRBV11-2
j_call: TRBJ2-7
d_call: TRBD1
clone_size: many
cdr3_aa: CASSLGTGAYEQYF
cdr3_nt: TGTGCCAGCAGCTTAGGGACAGGAGCCTACGAGCAGTACTTC

v_call: TRBV5-4
j_call: TRBJ2-3
d_call: -
clone_size: many
cdr3_aa: CASSLGGVGTDTQYF
cdr3_nt: TGTGCCAGCAGCTTGGGGGGCGTGGGCACAGATACGCAGTATTTT

v_call: TRBV7-2
j_call: TRBJ1-1
d_call: -
clone_size: many
cdr3_aa: CASSPRQGQTAFF
cdr3_nt: TGTGCCAGCAGCCCGAGACAAGGGCAGACGGCTTTCTTT

v_call: TRBV12-3/TRBV12-4
j_call: TRBJ2-2
d_call: -
clone_size: -
cdr3_aa: CASTKGTGELFF
cdr3_nt: TGTGCCAGCACCAAGGGGACCGGGGAGCTGTTTTTT

v_call: TRBV29-1
j_call: TRBJ1-2
d_call: TRBD1
clone_size: many
cdr3_aa: CSALDRVSYGYTF
cdr3_nt: TGCAGCGCCTTAGACAGGGTGAGCTATGGCTACACCTTC

v_call: TRBV7-8
j_call: TRBJ2-1
d_call: TRBD2
clone_size: many
cdr3_aa: CASSTSGGSSYNEQFF
cdr3_nt: TGTGCCAGCAGCACTAGCGGGGGGAGCTCCTACAATGAGCAGTTCTTC

v_call: TRBV27
j_call: TRBJ1-3
d_call: -
clone_size: many
cdr3_aa: CASSLSGGRSSGNTIYF
cdr3_nt: TGTGCCAGCAGCCTATCGGGGGGACGGAGCTCTGGAAACACCATATATTTT

v_call: TRBV7-9
j_call: TRBJ2-5
d_call: TRBD2
clone_size: many
cdr3_aa: CASSLGVTGGETQYF
cdr3_nt: TGTGCCAGCAGCTTAGGCGTGACGGGGGGAGAGACCCAGTACTTC

v_call: TRBV10-3
j_call: TRBJ2-3
d_call: TRBD2
clone_size: many
cdr3_aa: CAISESSRGVADTQYF
cdr3_nt: TGTGCCATCAGTGAGTCTTCGCGGGGGGTGGCAGATACGCAGTATTTT

v_call: TRBV11-2
j_call: TRBJ2-4
d_call: -
clone_size: many
cdr3_aa: CASSLGAGLAKNIQYF
cdr3_nt: TGTGCCAGCAGCTTAGGGGCGGGCTTAGCCAAAAACATTCAGTACTTC

v_call: TRBV6-2/TRBV6-3
j_call: TRBJ2-3
d_call: TRBD2
clone_size: few
cdr3_aa: CASSYSGLAGGKFLPDTQYF
cdr3_nt: TGTGCCAGCAGTTACTCGGGGCTAGCGGGGGGAAAGTTCCTCCCAGATACGCAGTATTTT

v_call: TRBV7-9
j_call: TRBJ2-5
d_call: -
clone_size: many
cdr3_aa: CASSLSAEETQYF
cdr3_nt: TGTGCCAGCAGCTTATCCGCGGAGGAGACCCAGTACTTC

v_call: TRBV5-1
j_call: TRBJ2-7
d_call: -
clone_size: many
cdr3_aa: CASSPMGQNYEQYF
cdr3_nt: TGCGCCAGCAGCCCAATGGGACAAAACTACGAGCAGTACTTC

v_call: TRBV10-2
j_call: TRBJ2-5
d_call: TRBD2
clone_size: many
cdr3_aa: CASSEFLSGVPTGETQYF
cdr3_nt: TGCGCCAGCAGTGAGTTCCTTAGCGGGGTTCCCACAGGGGAGACCCAGTACTTC

v_call: TRBV2
j_call: TRBJ1-5
d_call: TRBD1
clone_size: many
cdr3_aa: CASRETDRGRSQPQHF
cdr3_nt: TGTGCCAGCAGGGAAACAGACAGGGGGCGAAGTCAGCCCCAGCATTTT

v_call: TRBV7-8
j_call: TRBJ2-7
d_call: -
clone_size: many
cdr3_aa: CASSLGERIQQYF
cdr3_nt: TGTGCCAGCAGCTTAGGAGAGAGAATTCAGCAGTACTTC

v_call: TRBV4-1
j_call: TRBJ2-7
d_call: TRBD2
clone_size: many
cdr3_aa: CASSQESSGGYEQYF
cdr3_nt: TGCGCCAGCAGCCAAGAGTCTAGCGGGGGCTACGAGCAGTACTTC

v_call: TRBV7-9
j_call: TRBJ2-5
d_call: TRBD2
clone_size: many
cdr3_aa: CASSPLAGGQETQYF
cdr3_nt: TGTGCCAGCAGCCCCCTTGCGGGGGGGCAAGAGACCCAGTACTTC

v_call: TRBV10-3
j_call: TRBJ2-7
d_call: -
clone_size: many
cdr3_aa: CAISESRGLTYEQYF
cdr3_nt: TGTGCCATCAGTGAGTCTAGGGGACTGACCTACGAGCAGTACTTC